One sample yielded the 30 T cell receptor beta chains listed below, sequenced in a study of graft-versus-host responses after intestinal transplantation. Processing released intraepithelial and lamina propria lymphocytes from the graft tissue. Profiled with immunoSEQ multiplex PCR; TCRdb holds only in-frame clones, not every one. The sample contains about 63,000 clones, approximately 91% of which appear only once. The sample in question was ileum tissue, obtained around 350 days after transplant. The receptor source for this set is a human patient who received an intestinal transplant, so some T cells may come from the graft donor.

The chain couples TRBV11-3 to TRBJ2-5, with D perhaps TRBD1 or TRBD2 (5 bases each). V lost 5 bases and J lost 10, with 20 bases in between. CDR1 is SGHNT, CDR2 YENEEA, per germline. The CDR3 sequence is 14 residues long. CDR3 residues: CASSPGSGGLDQYF. The CDR3 nucleotides read TGTGCCAGCAGCCCTGGCTCTGGGGGATTGGACCAGTACTTC. Drawing the rest from reference TRBV11-3 and TRBJ2-5, the complete variable domain is EAGVVQSPRYKIIEKKQPVAFWCNPISGHNTLYWYLQNLGQGPELLIRYENEEAVDDSQLPKDRFSAERLKGVDSTLKIQPAELGDSAVYLCASSPGSGGLDQYFGPGTRLLVL.

V is TRBV11-2 and J is TRBJ2-7; 9 nucleotides match TRBD1. J lost 2 bases, V lost 4 bases, and 9 bases had no gene match. Germline CDR1 SGHAT, CDR2 FQNNGV. The CDR3 extends over 16 amino acids. The CDR3 DNA sequence: TGTGCCAGCAGCTCCTTCCGGGACAGGGCACCCTACGAGCAGTACTTC. It codes for CASSSFRDRAPYEQYF. The full variable domain, with the rest looked up from reference TRBV11-2 and TRBJ2-7, is EAGVAQSPRYKIIEKRQSVAFWCNPISGHATLYWYQQILGQGPKLLIQFQNNGVVDDSQLPKDRFSAERLKGVDSTLKIQPAKLEDSAVYLCASSSFRDRAPYEQYFGPGTRLTVT.

This chain connects TRBV10-2 to TRBJ2-4, with D perhaps matching TRBD1 (6 bases). V was cut by 3 bases and J by 1 base, with 10 bases left in between. Germline CDR1 and CDR2: WSHSY and SAAADI. CDR3 length equals 15 residues. CDR3 nucleotides: TGCGCCAGCAGTGACTGGGGGCGGGCCAAAAACATTCAGTACTTC. Its translation: CASSDWGRAKNIQYF.

Turning to this clone: The germline gene is not matched at one end of the junction; a read error may be the cause. This chain joins TRBV2 and TRBJ1-1; 7 bases fit TRBD1. Germline V gene lookup returns CDR1 SNHLY and CDR2 FYNNEI. The CDR3 runs 14 residues. The CDR3 loop is CASSETQGTRRLPF. DNA for the CDR3: TGTGCCAGCAGCGAAACACAGGGGACTCGGCGTTTACCCTTT.

The chain uses TRBV4-2 and TRBJ2-7, with unresolved D. This CDR3 comprises 15 residues. Between the trimmed V and J ends, which lost 0 bases and 0 bases, there was a span of 9 bases. Germline V gives CDR1 LGHNA, CDR2 YNFKEQ. The CDR3 sequence: CASSQDRWNSYEQYF. The CDR3 DNA reads TGTGCCAGCAGCCAAGATCGTTGGAACTCCTACGAGCAGTACTTC.

The chain joins TRBV5-6 to TRBJ2-2; 7 positions match TRBD1. In germline, CDR1 is SGHDT, CDR2 YYEEEE. V shed 4 bases and J 4 bases; nucleotides not matched to a gene: 7. This CDR3 is 15 amino acids long. The CDR3 region is CASSRGQLITGELFF. As DNA, the CDR3 is TGTGCCAGCAGCAGGGGACAGCTAATCACCGGGGAGCTGTTTTTT.

Only one count was recorded for this clone. The gene calls are TRBV11-2 and TRBJ2-1; 7 bases line up with TRBD1. Germline CDR1 is SGHAT and CDR2 is FQNNGV. V dropped 1 base and J dropped 2; count of bases not matched to a gene: 5. CDR3 length: 16 residues. In DNA form, the CDR3 reads TGTGCCAGCAGCTTAGGAACCGGACAGGCCTACAATGAGCAGTTCTTC. Translated, it gives CASSLGTGQAYNEQFF.

The CDR3 region is CASSLFPGTGYEQYF. DNA of the CDR3: TGCGCCAGCAGCCTCTTCCCGGGGACAGGCTACGAGCAGTACTTC. The chain employs TRBV4-1 and TRBJ2-7; 8 bases map to TRBD1. Germline assignment: CDR1 MGHRA and CDR2 YSYEKL. Trimming took 4 bases from V and 3 from J; bases not matched to a gene: 8. This CDR3 is built from 15 residues.

The chain recombines TRBV25-1 with TRBJ2-7; TRBD1 might be the D (5 bases). Deletions cut 4 bases from V and 7 bases from J, with 17 bases between. Germline CDR1 MGHDK, CDR2 SYGVNS. The CDR3 is made up of 14 amino acids. The CDR3: CASSARPTGWEQYF. CDR3 sequence (DNA): TGTGCCAGCAGTGCCCGACCCACAGGTTGGGAGCAGTACTTC.

The table lists this clone with a count of one. The V gene is TRBV7-9, the J gene TRBJ2-1; possible D gene TRBD2, 6 bases. The CDR3 is 14 residues long. Germline V lookup: CDR1 SEHNR, CDR2 FQNEAQ (reference sequence). Trimming pared 5 bases from V and 5 bases from J, leaving 13 bases between. CDR3 residues: CASSPFGGHNEQFF. The CDR3 DNA reads as TGTGCCAGCAGCCCATTCGGGGGTCACAATGAGCAGTTCTTC.

The rearrangement links TRBV6-6 to TRBJ2-1, with 12 bases that match TRBD2. The CDR3 totals 15 residues. With 5 bases clipped from V and 9 bases from J, the junction kept 8 bases outside the gene matches. Germline CDR1 is MNHNY and CDR2 is SVGAGI (reference sequence). The CDR3 loop is CASSVLAGGRGEQFF. The CDR3 bases are TGTGCCAGCAGTGTCCTAGCGGGGGGGCGTGGTGAGCAGTTCTTC.

V and J are TRBV6-1 and TRBJ2-2; the D is unclear. The ends were cut back, 8 bases at V and 0 bases at J, with 10 bases in the middle. The CDR3 extends over 14 amino acids. Germline V CDR1 and CDR2: MNHNS, SASEGT. The CDR3 sequence: CASAVRSNTGELFF. For the CDR3, the DNA is TGTGCCAGCGCCGTAAGGTCGAACACCGGGGAGCTGTTTTTT.

The chain carries TRBV4-1 and TRBJ2-5; a possible D gene is TRBD2 (5 bases). The germline CDR1 and CDR2 sequences are MGHRA and YSYEKL. Between the trimmed V and J ends, which lost 0 bases and 1 base, there was a span of 18 bases. The CDR3 has 18 amino acids. CDR3 sequence reads: CASSQDRGTSRGQETQYF. The CDR3 bases are TGCGCCAGCAGCCAAGATCGGGGAACTTCCAGAGGCCAAGAGACCCAGTACTTC.

This rearrangement joins TRBV2 to TRBJ1-1; unclear D gene. The CDR3 covers 13 residues. The V gene lost 8 bases and the J gene lost 0 bases, with 10 bases spanning the gap. Per germline, CDR1 SNHLY and CDR2 FYNNEI. CDR3 sequence reads: CASGSDMNTEAFF. The CDR3, as DNA: TGTGCCAGCGGGTCAGACATGAACACTGAAGCTTTCTTT.

The CDR3 sequence is CAWSVKGSKNIQYF. As DNA, the CDR3 is TGTGCCTGGAGTGTAAAAGGATCCAAAAACATTCAGTACTTC. The chain links TRBV30 to TRBJ2-4; D gene ambiguous. The ends were cut back, 0 bases at V and 2 bases at J, with 8 bases in the middle. Per germline, CDR1 GTSNPN and CDR2 SVGIG (reference sequence). The CDR3 loop spans 14 amino acids.

The V call is TRBV2, the J call TRBJ2-7, with 8 bases matching TRBD1. Per the germline V gene, CDR1 is SNHLY and CDR2 is FYNNEI. This CDR3 contains 15 residues. J lost 3 bases, V lost 1 base, and 5 bases had no gene match. CDR3 sequence (DNA): TGTGCCAGCAGTGAAGGACAGGGGAAGGTCTACGAGCAGTACTTC. It codes for CASSEGQGKVYEQYF.

The gene calls are TRBV4-1 and TRBJ2-1; the match to TRBD1 covers 8 bases. The CDR3 contains 13 residues. V lost 4 bases to trimming and J lost 8 bases; unmatched junction nucleotides: 4. CDR1 and CDR2 from the germline V gene are MGHRA and YSYEKL. CDR3 residues: CASSLAGGDEQFF. CDR3 DNA sequence: TGCGCCAGCAGCCTAGCAGGGGGCGATGAGCAGTTCTTC.

This chain joins TRBV30 and TRBJ2-1; 11 bases are a match to TRBD2. J lost 2 bases, V lost 8 bases, and 8 bases had no gene match. CDR1 GTSNPN and CDR2 SVGIG come from the germline V gene (reference sequence). The CDR3 is 15 residues long. The CDR3 bases are TGTGCCCGACGGGGACTAGCGGCCCCCTACAATGAGCAGTTCTTC. Its translation is CARRGLAAPYNEQFF.

V gene TRBV19 combines with J gene TRBJ2-7; possible D gene TRBD2, 7 bases. This CDR3 spans 12 amino acids. Germline loops: CDR1 LNHDA, CDR2 SQIVND (reference sequence). Trimming left V 5 bases short and J 6 bases short, with 11 bases between. CDR3 sequence (DNA): TGTGCCAGTAGTGCTAGGGGGGGCGAGCAGTACTTC. Translated: CASSARGGEQYF.

The chain combines TRBV11-1 with TRBJ2-1, with TRBD2 matching 9 bases. Germline values: CDR1 SGHAT, CDR2 FQDESV (reference sequence). The CDR3 consists of 13 residues. Trimming cost V 2 bases and J 7 bases; bases outside gene matches: 0. The CDR3 DNA sequence: TGTGCCAGCAGCTTACTAGCGGGAAATGAGCAGTTCTTC. It codes for CASSLLAGNEQFF. Looking up the rest from reference TRBV11-1 and TRBJ2-1 gives the full variable domain: EAEVAQSPRYKITEKSQAVAFWCDPISGHATLYWYRQILGQGPELLVQFQDESVVDDSQLPKDRFSAERLKGVDSTLKIQPAELGDSAMYLCASSLLAGNEQFFGPGTRLTVL.

The gene calls are TRBV6-1 and TRBJ1-5; D call uncertain. The V end lost 3 bases, the J end lost 2 bases, and 11 bases lay between the germline ends. Germline CDR1 and CDR2: MNHNS and SASEGT. The length of the CDR3 is 15 residues. CDR3 nucleotides: TGTGCCAGCAGTGATTGGGAAAGGGGCAATCAGCCCCAGCATTTT. Translated, it gives CASSDWERGNQPQHF.

This chain connects TRBV5-1 to TRBJ2-1; 9 bases are a match to TRBD2. Losses at the gene ends were 4 bases for V and 2 bases for J; bases not matched to a gene: 16. The CDR3 is made up of 19 amino acids. Germline CDR1 reads SGHRS; CDR2 reads YFSETQ. The CDR3 DNA reads TGCGCCAGCAGCCCGAAGTCTAGCGGGGCCCTTTGGACCTACAATGAGCAGTTCTTC. Amino acid sequence: CASSPKSSGALWTYNEQFF.

The chain joins TRBV11-3 to TRBJ2-1; D might be TRBD1 (6 bases). This CDR3 is built from 12 residues. Between the trimmed V and J ends, which lost 6 bases and 9 bases, there was a span of 12 bases. Germline CDR1 SGHNT, CDR2 YENEEA. CDR3 DNA sequence: TGTGCCAGCAGTTCACAGGGCGGTGAGCAGTTCTTC. It translates to CASSSQGGEQFF. The whole variable domain, remainder taken from reference TRBV11-3 and TRBJ2-1, is EAGVVQSPRYKIIEKKQPVAFWCNPISGHNTLYWYLQNLGQGPELLIRYENEEAVDDSQLPKDRFSAERLKGVDSTLKIQPAELGDSAVYLCASSSQGGEQFFGPGTRLTVL.

DNA for the CDR3: TGTGCCAGCAGCACACCTCAGGGAGTTCTATACGAGCAGTACTTC. Protein product: CASSTPQGVLYEQYF. This rearrangement joins TRBV5-6 to TRBJ2-7, with D possibly being TRBD1 or TRBD2 (5 bases each). Germline CDR1 SGHDT, CDR2 YYEEEE. Trimming cost V 4 bases and J 4 bases, with 18 bases left between them. The CDR3 runs to 15 residues.

With regard to this clone: The same CDR3 also results from other DNA sequences found in this sample. This chain links TRBV9 with TRBJ2-7, with 12 positions matching TRBD2. Trimming cost V 2 bases and J 5 bases; bases outside gene matches: 2. Per germline, CDR1 SGDLS and CDR2 YYNGEE. The CDR3 has 14 residues. CDR3 protein: CASSVTSGSHEQYF. The CDR3 DNA sequence: TGTGCCAGCAGCGTGACTAGCGGGAGCCACGAGCAGTACTTC.

This clone was found a few times. The chain has TRBV7-9 and TRBJ2-5; tentative D call: TRBD1 (5 bases). Germline CDR1 and CDR2: SEHNR and FQNEAQ (reference sequence). The CDR3 has 14 residues. V was cut by 6 bases and J by 2 bases, with 13 bases left in between. This CDR3 is CASSFTGSQETQYF. In nucleotides, the CDR3 is TGTGCCAGCAGTTTCACAGGTTCGCAAGAGACCCAGTACTTC.

The chain employs TRBV13 and TRBJ2-3, with no clear D. The length of the CDR3 is 14 residues. V lost 5 bases, J lost 5 bases, and 14 bases lay in between. Germline V gene sequence: CDR1 PRHDT, CDR2 FYEKMQ (reference sequence). The CDR3 coding sequence is TGTGCCAGCAGCCCCCAGTTAGAAAGAGATACGCAGTATTTT. As protein: CASSPQLERDTQYF.

The genes are TRBV19 and TRBJ1-6; 7 bases are shared with TRBD1. The junction had 15 bases not matched to a gene; V was cut back by 9 bases and J by 10 bases. Germline V gene lookup returns CDR1 LNHDA and CDR2 SQIVND (reference sequence). The CDR3 is 15 residues long. CDR3 in amino acids: CASPPPGQPRSPLHF. The CDR3 DNA follows: TGTGCCAGCCCCCCCCCGGGACAGCCGCGGTCACCCCTCCACTTT. Filled out from reference TRBV19 and TRBJ1-6, the complete variable domain reads DGGITQSPKYLFRKEGQNVTLSCEQNLNHDAMYWYRQDPGQGLRLIYYSQIVNDFQKGDIAEGYSVSREKKESFPLTVTSAQKNPTAFYLCASPPPGQPRSPLHFGNGTRLTVT.

The chain couples TRBV9 to TRBJ1-6, with a tentative D call TRBD1 (5 bases). CDR1 SGDLS and CDR2 YYNGEE come from the germline V gene. Trimming stripped 4 bases from V and 5 bases from J, with 19 bases between. The length of the CDR3 is 17 residues. CDR3 amino acids: CASSTSSGTDNNSPLHF. CDR3 in DNA: TGTGCCAGCAGCACATCATCCGGGACGGACAATAATTCACCCCTCCACTTT.

The rearrangement joins TRBV12-5 to TRBJ2-1; D is undetermined. V was cut by 0 bases and J by 10 bases, with 10 bases left in between. CDR1 LGHNT and CDR2 FRNRAP come from the germline V gene. This CDR3 contains 13 residues. In nucleotides, the CDR3 is TGTGCTAGTGGTTTGGTACTAAGAGGCGAGCAGTTCTTC. As protein: CASGLVLRGEQFF.